This T cell receptor (beta chain) was sequenced for a study of blood T cells in healthy people across ages. Background on the study: Template switching recovered approximately one barcoded beta molecule for every two T cells. Study-wide findings and caveats: Unsorted PBMC input precluded a conclusive naive versus antigen-experienced comparison.

With a J-beta primer mix and a sample-barcoded 5' primer, a second PCR ran roughly 6 to 11 cycles. Each cDNA molecule was tagged by a template-switch adaptor that had 12 random nucleotides. TCRdb re-called the 5' RACE reads through MiXCR, storing one row per CDR3 protein. The sample consists of about 1,400,000 distinct CDR3 sequences, approximately 42% of them appearing once. Extracted total RNA amounted to at least 5.5 micrograms for each sample. This clonotype is a singleton in its sample. Its antigen is still unknown. The ends lost 6 bases at V and 0 bases at J; junction bases unmatched: 9. The CDR3 runs to 17 residues. The V gene's germline CDR1 is SGHVS and CDR2 FQNEAQ.

Sequencing used blood. The V and J genes are TRBV7-8 and TRBJ1-5; 9 nucleotides match TRBD1. The source is a young woman in good health. The CDR3 loop reads CASRHDRGSDSNQPQHF. CDR3 in DNA: TGTGCCAGCAGACATGACAGGGGGTCCGATAGCAATCAGCCCCAGCATTTT.